Sequencing of this TCR beta chain was carried out in a study of beta chain features in type 1 diabetes (dated by TCRdb to 2016 to 2019). About the full investigation: No differences in mean age, gender distribution, total cell number or subset yield were found between patients and healthy donors. In the study, TCRB repertoires of sorted circulating CD4+ T cell subsets from recently diagnosed type 1 diabetes patients were compared with those of matched healthy donors. Naive and central memory subsets were obtained from all 30 or so donors, but regulatory and stem cell-like memory subsets were isolated from only 8 patients and roughly 8 healthy donors. A total of roughly 100 million sorted cells were examined across all samples, and the number of cells per subset was strongly correlated with RNA yield.

The paper's findings and limits, for the study overall: A moderate but significant shortening of TCRB CDR3 length was observed in type 1 diabetes patients in all four CD4+ subsets. Naive, central memory and regulatory TCRB repertoires appeared to be more similar among patients than among healthy donors. Because cDNA was sequenced instead of genomic DNA, highly expressing activated cells could be over-represented, though the groups showed no difference in activation or CD3 levels. At VDJ recombination sites, type 1 diabetes patients had fewer insertions and more deleted nucleotides, which implies abnormalities in thymic rearrangement. HLA sub-analyses involved small numbers of individuals, so any influence of HLA type on TCRB rearrangement remained unresolved. PCR might favor shorter templates, but patient and control samples were amplified and corrected together, so any skew would affect both groups equally.

Each donor gave one peripheral blood draw, roughly 120 mL on average, collected into heparinised tubes. A BD FACSAria II and a panel including CD45RO, CCR7, CD25, CD127, CD95 and CD27 were used to sort naive, central memory, regulatory and stem cell-like memory CD4+ T cells. Every sorted population had a purity above 95%. Right away, PBMCs were isolated by Lymphoprep density gradient centrifugation and were stained directly, with no culture step. Samples were stained and sorted in pairs, with one healthy donor and one patient per experiment, so that batch effects were minimized. This clone has just a few counts. Its antigen is unknown. No much larger clone exists at a distance of one base, and base qualities are not known. V is pared back by 6 bases and J by 4 bases, with 13 bases lying between the germline termini. Reading from cysteine to phenylalanine, the CDR3 counts 13 amino acids. Only CDR3 DNA is held: 39 bases, read in frame from base 1. The germline V gene gives CDR1 as ENHRY and CDR2 as SYGVKD.

The entire isolated RNA was reverse transcribed using the High Capacity cDNA Reverse Transcription Kit, and thus expressed TCRB transcripts were sequenced. Deep immunoSEQ sequencing was performed on naive, central memory and regulatory T cell samples, with an average of roughly 3.5 million total reads per sample. Sorted cells were lysed in RLT buffer and RNA was extracted with DNase-treated RNeasy Micro or Mini kits, depending on cell number. To prevent cross-contamination, every cell subset was processed on its own, while patient and healthy donor samples were processed together. The immunoSEQ multiplex PCR was used to amplify TCRB sequences from cDNA, generating 87-bp fragments that spanned the CDR3 region. Sequencing of the amplicons was done on the Illumina HiSeq platform. As for how the authors treated the data: Synthetic template baselines were used to correct PCR bias computationally, reads within Hamming distance 2 were collapsed, and singletons that could not be merged were discarded. Reads were aligned against IMGT so that V, D and J genes, CDR3 length and insertions or deletions at six rearrangement sites could be assigned. Within each subset, clonotype counts were normalized to sorted cell number, and only after that were true diversity and Gini coefficients computed with the tcR R package. The overlap coefficient, calculated on TCRB nucleotide sequences, was used to measure repertoire sharing. The table comes from immuneACCESS by way of TCRdb, which keeps in-frame sequences with V and J called. Part of the clones is missing from these tables; in studies checked, under half for an unresolved V gene and the rest for unknown reasons. D and trimming were read from the DNA, whereas the V and J calls and clone size are those reported in that table. Counted in this sample were hundreds of thousands of clones; about a tenth of them appeared once. The ten largest clones add up to 0.95% to 1.1% of the sample.

The rearranged chain carries TRBV10-3 and TRBJ2-7, with no confident D gene call. The sequence was collected from a man under 40 with type 1 diabetes. Material: central memory CD4+ T cells from blood. The DNA sequence is given as TGTGCCATCAGCACTGGGAAGATGTACGAGCAGTACTTC. Translated, this is CAISTGKMYEQYF.